The clone carrying this TCR beta chain occurred once. This sample stems from a study of human versus mouse CDR3 diversity and MHC coevolution. This CDR3 spans 15 amino acids. With 6 bases removed from V and 1 base from J, the gap between germline ends came to 15 bases. Germline values: CDR1 MNHEY, CDR2 SMNVEV (reference sequence). The table came from immunoSEQ multiplex PCR; TCRdb's copy has only in-frame clones and leaves some out. The data show 75,000 to 90,000 clones, with just over 90% seen just once and more than 1.1% held by the top ten. The sequenced sample consisted of naive CD4+ T cells from blood. Subset meaning: CD45RO-negative CD62L-positive naive CD4 T cells. The clonotype comes from a person aged 25 to 69 in good health. The chain uses TRBV27 and TRBJ2-5, with D tentatively TRBD1 (6 bases). CDR3 DNA: TGTGCCAGCAGACAACTTACAGGGCCCCAAGAGACCCAGTACTTC. Protein product: CASRQLTGPQETQYF.